One sample yielded the 16 T cell receptor beta chains listed below, sequenced in a study of OX40 agonist ivuxolimab in advanced cancers. Preparation of the library involved the immunoSEQ multiplex PCR assay. Not all clones reach the TCRdb copy of this immuneACCESS table, which keeps in-frame sequences only. Checked studies attribute under half of the gap to unresolved V genes and leave the rest unexplained. The sample table shows 40,000 or so clones, and about 82% are seen once. Clones ranked in the top ten supply about 20% of the sample. Source: CD4+ or CD8+ T cells sorted from blood, taken in a trial of the OX40 agonist ivuxolimab. These receptors all stem from an adult with an advanced solid tumor such as melanoma, head and neck, liver or kidney cancer.

The chain links TRBV5-1 to TRBJ2-2; 12 nucleotides align to TRBD1. The CDR3 loop spans 16 amino acids. The V and J ends lost 3 bases and 4 bases, in that order; junction bases with no gene match: 4. Germline lookup yields CDR1 SGHRS and CDR2 YFSETQ. The CDR3 is CASSSGDRGLTGELFF. CDR3 coding DNA: TGCGCCAGCAGCTCAGGGGACAGGGGGCTCACCGGGGAGCTGTTTTTT.

This clone has more than one count but fewer than ten. The chain has TRBV7-9 and TRBJ2-1; TRBD2 agrees at 9 bases. This CDR3 has 19 amino acids. Losses at the gene ends were 1 base for V and 0 bases for J; bases not matched to a gene: 10. Germline CDR1 reads SEHNR; CDR2 reads FQNEAQ (reference sequence). The CDR3 spells CASSLVVGGLAGSYNEQFF. CDR3 DNA: TGTGCCAGCAGCTTAGTAGTGGGGGGACTAGCAGGCTCCTACAATGAGCAGTTCTTC. Drawing the rest from reference TRBV7-9 and TRBJ2-1, the complete variable domain is DTGVSQNPRHKITKRGQNVTFRCDPISEHNRLYWYRQTLGQGPEFLTYFQNEAQLEKSRLLSDRFSAERPKGSFSTLEIQRTEQGDSAMYLCASSLVVGGLAGSYNEQFFGPGTRLTVL.

The genes are TRBV7-9 and TRBJ1-2; D remains ambiguous. Between the trimmed V and J ends, which lost 1 base and 2 bases, there was a span of 8 bases. The germline gives CDR1 SEHNR, CDR2 FQNEAQ (reference sequence). The CDR3 spans 14 residues. The CDR3 reads CASSLVSGNYGYTF. The CDR3 DNA reads as TGTGCCAGCAGCTTAGTCTCCGGGAACTATGGCTACACCTTC. Full variable domain (missing parts from reference TRBV7-9 and TRBJ1-2): DTGVSQNPRHKITKRGQNVTFRCDPISEHNRLYWYRQTLGQGPEFLTYFQNEAQLEKSRLLSDRFSAERPKGSFSTLEIQRTEQGDSAMYLCASSLVSGNYGYTFGSGTRLTVV.

The V and J genes are TRBV5-4 and TRBJ2-2; the D gene is possibly TRBD2 (5 bases). The CDR3 has 14 residues. Germline V lookup: CDR1 SGHNT, CDR2 YYREEE (reference sequence). V lost 5 bases and J 4 bases, leaving 12 bases between the germline ends. CDR3 residues: CASSSEAGTGELFF. CDR3 sequence (DNA): TGTGCCAGCAGTTCAGAGGCGGGCACCGGGGAGCTGTTTTTT.

The chain couples TRBV6-1 to TRBJ2-4, with unresolved D. Trimming pared 1 base from V and 0 bases from J, leaving 13 bases between. Germline V lookup: CDR1 MNHNS, CDR2 SASEGT. The CDR3 covers 17 residues. The DNA of the CDR3 is TGTGCCAGCAGTGAAGAGGGCAGGCAGCTAGCCAAAAACATTCAGTACTTC. The encoded protein is CASSEEGRQLAKNIQYF.

V usage is TRBV28 and J usage is TRBJ1-4, with unresolved D. The CDR3 runs to 14 residues. V was clipped by 6 bases and J by 8 bases, with 16 bases between them. The V gene's germline CDR1 is MDHEN and CDR2 SYDVKM. CDR3 protein: CASSYRQAREKLFF. As DNA, the CDR3 is TGTGCCAGCAGCTATCGTCAGGCAAGAGAAAAACTGTTTTTT.

The rearrangement links TRBV6-1 to TRBJ2-7; perhaps TRBD2 as D (5 bases). CDR3 length equals 13 residues. Trimming shortened V by 4 bases and J by 2 bases, and 9 bases separated the two germline ends. Germline CDR1 reads MNHNS; CDR2 reads SASEGT. The CDR3 is CASSGGPPYEQYF. The CDR3 coding sequence is TGTGCCAGCAGTGGAGGGCCACCCTACGAGCAGTACTTC.

The genes are TRBV5-6 and TRBJ2-7, with a possible D match to TRBD1 (5 bases). Germline CDR1 and CDR2: SGHDT and YYEEEE. V shed 4 bases and J shed 4 bases, with 18 bases lying between them. This CDR3 has 15 amino acids. The CDR3 nucleotides read TGTGCCAGCAGCCCCTGGACAACGCACCTTTACGAGCAGTACTTC. This gives the protein CASSPWTTHLYEQYF.

Sample share makes this clone medium-sized. The rearrangement links TRBV9 to TRBJ2-3, with a possible D match to TRBD2 (6 bases). The CDR3 contains 16 residues. The V end lost 3 bases, the J end lost 5 bases, and 19 bases lay between the germline ends. Germline V gene sequence: CDR1 SGDLS, CDR2 YYNGEE. The CDR3: CASSEILAAPQDTQYF. Written as DNA, the CDR3 is TGTGCCAGCAGCGAGATATTAGCGGCCCCCCAAGATACGCAGTATTTT.

This clone was seen a handful of times. This sequence joins TRBV30 and TRBJ1-3; 8 nucleotides match TRBD1. CDR1 GTSNPN and CDR2 SVGIG come from the germline V gene (reference sequence). This CDR3 is built from 14 residues. The V segment lost 1 base and the J segment 4 bases; nucleotides outside the gene matches: 3. The CDR3 DNA reads TGTGCCTGGAGTGCGGGACAGGTCGGAAACACCATATATTTT. Its translation: CAWSAGQVGNTIYF.

This chain links TRBV9 with TRBJ2-3; 7 bases are a match to TRBD1. CDR1 SGDLS and CDR2 YYNGEE come from the germline V gene. This CDR3 has 13 amino acids. With 2 bases clipped from V and 5 bases from J, the junction kept 2 bases outside the gene matches. The CDR3 is CASSVGQLDTQYF. CDR3 nucleotides: TGTGCCAGCAGCGTGGGACAGCTAGATACGCAGTATTTT.

With respect to this clone: Since no conserved phenylalanine or tryptophan closes the CDR3, a read error is the likely cause. This chain links TRBV6-5 with TRBJ1-2; D not resolved. Germline lookup yields CDR1 MNHEY and CDR2 SVGAGI. This CDR3 region has 13 residues. The V end was cut by 6 bases, the J end by 8 bases, with 16 bases between. This CDR3 is CASSPGRVLGYTL. Written as DNA, the CDR3 is TGTGCCAGCAGCCCCGGACGGGTCCTAGGCTACACCCTC.

The V call is TRBV4-3, the J call TRBJ2-1, with D possibly being TRBD2 (5 bases). V lost 0 bases, J lost 12 bases, and 12 bases lay in between. This CDR3 spans 13 amino acids. Germline V gene data show CDR1 as LGHNA and CDR2 as YSLEER. The CDR3: CASSQDQLVGQFF. The CDR3 nucleotides read TGCGCCAGCAGCCAAGACCAACTAGTTGGGCAGTTCTTC.

This clone was seen only once. The chain combines TRBV27 with TRBJ2-7, with a tentative D call TRBD2 (5 bases). The germline V gene has CDR1 MNHEY and CDR2 SMNVEV (reference sequence). The CDR3 totals 14 residues. CDR3 DNA sequence: TGTGCAGCGCGGGCGACCGAAATGTCCTACGAGCAGTACTTC. Protein sequence: CAARATEMSYEQYF.

The chain uses TRBV28 and TRBJ2-7; maybe TRBD1 (5 bases). The CDR3 length is 13 residues. Trimming pared 4 bases from V and 7 bases from J, leaving 14 bases between. CDR1 and CDR2 from the germline V gene are MDHEN and SYDVKM. CDR3 in amino acids: CASSWVDRTEQYF. CDR3 in DNA: TGTGCCAGCAGTTGGGTTGACAGAACTGAGCAGTACTTC.

This clone appeared once. The chain joins TRBV5-1 to TRBJ2-5; weak D call: TRBD2 (6 bases). The CDR3 runs to 13 residues. The germline CDR1 and CDR2 sequences are SGHRS and YFSETQ. V was trimmed by 1 base and J by 4 bases, leaving 8 bases between them. CDR3 loop: CASSLPGGETQYF. The CDR3 nucleotides are TGCGCCAGCAGCTTGCCCGGGGGAGAGACCCAGTACTTC.